The subject of this entry is one TCR beta chain. The source of the sample is a study of shared clonotypes between healthy human individuals. About the study: Aged 18 to 49, the donors were a couple of women and a few men.

The deep-level immunoSEQ assay was used. PCR replicates from unsorted PBMC used around 300 ng DNA, and this amount was approximately 30,000 T cell genomes. Profiled with immunoSEQ multiplex PCR; TCRdb holds only in-frame clones, not every one. The table lists 450,000 to 650,000 clones, around 78% of them singletons. The source material was PBMCs. This TCR was recovered from a middle-aged woman in good health. Some clones in this sample may be carry-over from other donors' samples.

The CDR3 sequence is CASSLYYRPYNEKLFF. In DNA form, the CDR3 reads TGTGCCAGCAGCCTCTATTACAGGCCTTATAATGAAAAACTGTTTTTT. V is TRBV5-6 and J is TRBJ1-4; perhaps TRBD1 as D (5 bases). V was clipped by 4 bases and J by 4 bases, with 17 bases between them. This CDR3 contains 16 residues. Looked up from germline, CDR1 is SGHDT and CDR2 is YYEEEE.